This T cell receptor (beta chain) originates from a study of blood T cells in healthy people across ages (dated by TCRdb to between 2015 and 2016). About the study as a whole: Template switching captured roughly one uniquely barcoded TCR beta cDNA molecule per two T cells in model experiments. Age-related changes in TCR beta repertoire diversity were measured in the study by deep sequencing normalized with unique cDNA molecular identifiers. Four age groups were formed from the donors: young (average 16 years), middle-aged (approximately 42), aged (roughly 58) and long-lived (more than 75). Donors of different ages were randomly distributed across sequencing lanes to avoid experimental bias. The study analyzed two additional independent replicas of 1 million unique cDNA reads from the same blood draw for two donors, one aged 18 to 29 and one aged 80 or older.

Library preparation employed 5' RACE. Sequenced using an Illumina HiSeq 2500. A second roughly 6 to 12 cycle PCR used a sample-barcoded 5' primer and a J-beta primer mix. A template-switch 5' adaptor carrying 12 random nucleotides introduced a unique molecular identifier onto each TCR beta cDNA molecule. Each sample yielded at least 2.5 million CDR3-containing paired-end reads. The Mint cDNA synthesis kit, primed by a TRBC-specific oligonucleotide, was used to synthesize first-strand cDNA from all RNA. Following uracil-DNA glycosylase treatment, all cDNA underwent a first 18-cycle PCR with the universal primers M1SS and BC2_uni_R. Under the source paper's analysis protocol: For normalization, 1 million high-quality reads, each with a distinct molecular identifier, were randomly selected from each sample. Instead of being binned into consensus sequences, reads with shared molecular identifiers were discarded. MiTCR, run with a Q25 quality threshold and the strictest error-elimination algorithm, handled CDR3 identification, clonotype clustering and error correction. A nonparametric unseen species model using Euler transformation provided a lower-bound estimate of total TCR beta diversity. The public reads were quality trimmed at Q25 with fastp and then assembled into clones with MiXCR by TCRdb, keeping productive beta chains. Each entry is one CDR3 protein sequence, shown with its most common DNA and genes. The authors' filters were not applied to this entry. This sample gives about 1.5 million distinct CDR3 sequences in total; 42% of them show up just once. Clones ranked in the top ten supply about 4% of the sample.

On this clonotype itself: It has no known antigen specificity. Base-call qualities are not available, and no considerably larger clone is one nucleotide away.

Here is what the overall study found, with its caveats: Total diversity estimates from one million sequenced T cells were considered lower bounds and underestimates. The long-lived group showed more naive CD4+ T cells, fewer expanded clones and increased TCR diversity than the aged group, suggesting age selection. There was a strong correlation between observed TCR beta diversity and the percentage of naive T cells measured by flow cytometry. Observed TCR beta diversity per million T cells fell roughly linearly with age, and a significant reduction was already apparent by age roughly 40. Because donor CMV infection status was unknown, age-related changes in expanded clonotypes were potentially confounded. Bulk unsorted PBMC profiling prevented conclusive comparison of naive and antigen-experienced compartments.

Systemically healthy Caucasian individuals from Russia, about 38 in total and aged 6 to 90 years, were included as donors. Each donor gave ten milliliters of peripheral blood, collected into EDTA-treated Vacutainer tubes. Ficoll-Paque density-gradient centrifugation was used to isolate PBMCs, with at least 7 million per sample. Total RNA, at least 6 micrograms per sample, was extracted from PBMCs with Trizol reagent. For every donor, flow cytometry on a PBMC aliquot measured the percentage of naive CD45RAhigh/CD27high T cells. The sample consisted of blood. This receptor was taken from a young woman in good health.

The CDR3 region: CASSDPVGANVLTF. The DNA sequence follows: TGTGCCAGCAGTGACCCTGTGGGGGCCAACGTCCTGACTTTC. The chain couples TRBV6-1 to TRBJ2-6, with no confident D gene call. V is clipped by 3 bases and J by 4 bases, and the sequence between their germline boundaries is 7 bases long. From cysteine to phenylalanine, the CDR3 is 14 amino acids long. Only the CDR3 part of the read is kept: 42 bases, read in frame from the first base. The germline V gene encodes CDR1 MNHNS and CDR2 SASEGT.